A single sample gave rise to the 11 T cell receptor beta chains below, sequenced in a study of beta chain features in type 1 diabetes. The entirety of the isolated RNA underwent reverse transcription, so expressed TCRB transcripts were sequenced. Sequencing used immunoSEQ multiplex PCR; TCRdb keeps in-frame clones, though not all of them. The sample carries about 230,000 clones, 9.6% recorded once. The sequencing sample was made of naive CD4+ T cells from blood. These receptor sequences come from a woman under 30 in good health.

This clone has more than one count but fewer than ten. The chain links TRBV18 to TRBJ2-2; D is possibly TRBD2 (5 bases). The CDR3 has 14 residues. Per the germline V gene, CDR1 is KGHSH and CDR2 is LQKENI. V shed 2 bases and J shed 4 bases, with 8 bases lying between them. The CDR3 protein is CASSPKGSTGELFF. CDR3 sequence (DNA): TGTGCCAGCTCACCAAAAGGGAGCACCGGGGAGCTGTTTTTT.

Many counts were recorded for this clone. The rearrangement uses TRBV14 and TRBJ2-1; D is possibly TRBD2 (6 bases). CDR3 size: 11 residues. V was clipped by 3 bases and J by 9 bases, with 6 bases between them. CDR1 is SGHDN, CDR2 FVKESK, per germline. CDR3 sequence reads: CASSQGGEQFF. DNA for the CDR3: TGTGCCAGCAGCCAGGGGGGTGAGCAGTTCTTC.

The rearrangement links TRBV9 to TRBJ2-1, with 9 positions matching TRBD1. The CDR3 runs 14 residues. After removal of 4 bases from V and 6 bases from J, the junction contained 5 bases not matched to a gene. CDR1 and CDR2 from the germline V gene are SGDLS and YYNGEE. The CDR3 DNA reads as TGTGCCAGCAGCCCCGGGACAGGGTTCAATGAGCAGTTCTTC. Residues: CASSPGTGFNEQFF.

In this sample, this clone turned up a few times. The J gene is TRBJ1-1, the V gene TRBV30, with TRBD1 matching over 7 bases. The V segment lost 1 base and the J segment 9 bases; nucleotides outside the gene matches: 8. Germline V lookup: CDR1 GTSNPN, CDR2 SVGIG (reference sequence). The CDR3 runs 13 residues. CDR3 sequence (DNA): TGTGCCTGGAGTGCAGGGGGGACTCCTCAAGCTTTCTTT. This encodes CAWSAGGTPQAFF.

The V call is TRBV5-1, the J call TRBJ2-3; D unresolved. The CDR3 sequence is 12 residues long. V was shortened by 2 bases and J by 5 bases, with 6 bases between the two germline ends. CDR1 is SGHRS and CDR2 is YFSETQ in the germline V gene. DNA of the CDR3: TGCGCCAGCAGCTTAGGCGGAGATACGCAGTATTTT. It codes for CASSLGGDTQYF.

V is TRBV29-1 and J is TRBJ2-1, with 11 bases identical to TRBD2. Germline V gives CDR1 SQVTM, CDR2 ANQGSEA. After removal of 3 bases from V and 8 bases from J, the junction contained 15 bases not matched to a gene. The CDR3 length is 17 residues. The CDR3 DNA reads TGCAGCGTTGAGCCGTCTCTAGCGGGAGGCCTTAAGGATGAGCAGTTCTTC. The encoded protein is CSVEPSLAGGLKDEQFF.

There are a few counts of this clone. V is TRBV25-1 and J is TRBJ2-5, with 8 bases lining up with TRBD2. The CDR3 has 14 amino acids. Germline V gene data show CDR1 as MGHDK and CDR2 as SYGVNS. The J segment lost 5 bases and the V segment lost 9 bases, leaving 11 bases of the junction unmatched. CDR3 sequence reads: CASLAGGAWETQYF. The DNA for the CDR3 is TGTGCCAGTTTAGCCGGGGGGGCGTGGGAGACCCAGTACTTC.

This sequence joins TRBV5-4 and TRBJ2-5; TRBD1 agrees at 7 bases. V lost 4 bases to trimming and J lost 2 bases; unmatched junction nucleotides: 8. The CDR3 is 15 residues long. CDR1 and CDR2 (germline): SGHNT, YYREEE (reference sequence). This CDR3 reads CASSGPPGQQETQYF. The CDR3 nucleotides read TGTGCCAGCAGCGGACCTCCGGGACAGCAAGAGACCCAGTACTTC.

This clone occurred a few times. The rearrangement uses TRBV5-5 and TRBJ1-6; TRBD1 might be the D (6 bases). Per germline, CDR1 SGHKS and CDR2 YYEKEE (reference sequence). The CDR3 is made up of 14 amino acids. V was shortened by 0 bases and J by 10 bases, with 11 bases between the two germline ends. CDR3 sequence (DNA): TGTGCCAGCAGCTTGGAGGGGGTAGGGTCACCCCTCCACTTT. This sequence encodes CASSLEGVGSPLHF. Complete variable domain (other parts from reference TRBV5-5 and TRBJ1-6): DAGVTQSPTHLIKTRGQQVTLRCSPISGHKSVSWYQQVLGQGPQFIFQYYEKEERGRGNFPDRFSARQFPNYSSELNVNALLLGDSALYLCASSLEGVGSPLHFGNGTRLTVT.

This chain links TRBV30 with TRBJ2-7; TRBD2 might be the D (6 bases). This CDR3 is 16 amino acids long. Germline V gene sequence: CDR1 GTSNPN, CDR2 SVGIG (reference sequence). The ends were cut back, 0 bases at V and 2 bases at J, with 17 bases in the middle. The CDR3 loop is CAWSVWGVRGTYEQYF. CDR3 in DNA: TGTGCCTGGAGTGTATGGGGGGTTCGGGGAACCTACGAGCAGTACTTC.

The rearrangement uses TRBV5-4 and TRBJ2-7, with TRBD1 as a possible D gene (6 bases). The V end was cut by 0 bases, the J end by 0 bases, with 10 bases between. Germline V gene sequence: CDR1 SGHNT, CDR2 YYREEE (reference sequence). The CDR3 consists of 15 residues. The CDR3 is CASSLVGADSYEQYF. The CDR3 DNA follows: TGTGCCAGCAGCTTGGTGGGGGCTGACTCCTACGAGCAGTACTTC.